The 13 T cell receptor beta chains below come from one sample, sequenced in a study of T cell responses to AZD1222 COVID-19 vaccine. Sequencing was performed with immunoSEQ multiplex PCR; in TCRdb, only in-frame clones are kept and a portion is missing. The profile shows about 130,000 clones, roughly 93% of them singletons. The sample in question was peripheral blood, obtained on day 0 of AZD1222 vaccination. The receptors derive from an adult in good health.

V is TRBV5-6 and J is TRBJ1-5; D ambiguous. Germline V lookup: CDR1 SGHDT, CDR2 YYEEEE. V lost 2 bases and J lost 5, with 11 bases in between. The CDR3 is 14 amino acids. This CDR3 reads CASSFGRDDQPQHF. In DNA, the CDR3 is TGTGCCAGCAGCTTCGGACGGGATGATCAGCCCCAGCATTTT.

This clone was seen only once. The chain employs TRBV28 and TRBJ1-5; D may be TRBD1 (6 bases). The CDR3 has 16 residues. V lost 8 bases to trimming and J lost 7 bases, with 24 bases between them. CDR1 MDHEN and CDR2 SYDVKM come from the germline V gene. The CDR3 sequence is CASANPGDYQYQPQHF. The CDR3 DNA sequence: TGTGCCAGCGCTAACCCAGGGGACTACCAATACCAGCCCCAGCATTTT.

This chain uses TRBV6-5 with TRBJ2-1; TRBD1 is a possible D gene (6 bases). The germline V and J ends were trimmed by 2 bases and 0 bases, with 11 bases remaining between them. In germline, CDR1 is MNHEY, CDR2 SVGAGI. The CDR3 runs 16 residues. The DNA of the CDR3 is TGTGCCAGCAGTTACACGGCGGACAGCTCCTACAATGAGCAGTTCTTC. Its protein is CASSYTADSSYNEQFF.

The V call is TRBV28, the J call TRBJ2-1; D call uncertain. The length of the CDR3 is 13 residues. The germline CDR1 and CDR2 sequences are MDHEN and SYDVKM. Trimming stripped 5 bases from V and 8 bases from J, with 13 bases between. CDR3 in amino acids: CASSPPATDEQFF. The CDR3 nucleotides read TGTGCCAGCAGTCCGCCCGCGACGGATGAGCAGTTCTTC.

The chain uses TRBV25-1 and TRBJ2-3, with 9 bases matching TRBD2. Germline lookup yields CDR1 MGHDK and CDR2 SYGVNS. The CDR3 runs 15 residues. V trimming: 7 bases; J trimming: 1 base; junction bases outside the gene matches: 6. This CDR3 reads CASNGGGGGTDTQYF. In nucleotides, the CDR3 is TGTGCCAGCAACGGCGGGGGGGGTGGCACAGATACGCAGTATTTT.

This rearrangement joins TRBV28 to TRBJ1-2, with D perhaps matching TRBD1 (6 bases). V gave up 5 bases and J gave up 4 bases, with 14 bases separating them. Germline V CDR1 and CDR2: MDHEN, SYDVKM. This CDR3 region has 14 residues. The CDR3, as DNA: TGTGCCAGCAGTCTACAGGGAATCCTCTATGGCTACACCTTC. Its protein is CASSLQGILYGYTF.

The genes are TRBV9 and TRBJ2-3; no reliable D call. The germline CDR1 and CDR2 sequences are SGDLS and YYNGEE. CDR3 length equals 16 residues. V was cut by 0 bases and J by 0 bases, with 11 bases left in between. CDR3 coding DNA: TGTGCCAGCAGCGTAGGAAATAGCAGGAGCACAGATACGCAGTATTTT. Protein sequence: CASSVGNSRSTDTQYF.

The rearrangement links TRBV27 to TRBJ1-3; 9 positions match TRBD1. The length of the CDR3 is 16 residues. The germline CDR1 and CDR2 sequences are MNHEY and SMNVEV (reference sequence). Unmatched junction bases numbered 6, after V lost 2 bases and J lost 4 bases. CDR3 loop: CASSLTGGGVGNTIYF. For the CDR3, the DNA is TGTGCCAGCAGTTTAACAGGGGGCGGAGTGGGAAACACCATATATTTT.

This chain links TRBV12-5 with TRBJ1-2; TRBD1 matches 7 bases. V shed 3 bases, J shed 2 bases, and the junction held 3 bases outside the gene matches. CDR1 is LGHNT and CDR2 is FRNRAP in the germline V gene. The CDR3 extends over 14 amino acids. The CDR3 is CASGFGTVNYGYTF. CDR3 coding DNA: TGTGCTAGTGGTTTCGGGACAGTCAACTATGGCTACACCTTC.

The CDR3 loop is CASSRGQGYTEAFF. The CDR3 DNA is TGTGCCAGCAGCCGAGGACAGGGTTACACTGAAGCTTTCTTT. The chain couples TRBV3-1 (or the pseudogene TRBV3-2) to TRBJ1-1; 8 bases map to TRBD1. Germline loops: CDR1 LGHDT, CDR2 YNNKEL (reference sequence). V gave up 4 bases and J gave up 3 bases; unmatched junction bases: 4. The CDR3 sequence is 14 residues long.

The chain has TRBV2 and TRBJ2-7; 10 positions match TRBD1. The CDR3 has 15 amino acids. The germline CDR1 and CDR2 sequences are SNHLY and FYNNEI. V shed 2 bases and J 2 bases; nucleotides not matched to a gene: 3. The CDR3 sequence: CASSEWDRGTYEQYF. The DNA of the CDR3 is TGTGCCAGCAGTGAATGGGACAGGGGAACCTACGAGCAGTACTTC.

The V call is TRBV29-1, the J call TRBJ2-1; TRBD2 aligns across 7 bases. Germline V lookup: CDR1 SQVTM, CDR2 ANQGSEA. The junction had 4 bases not matched to a gene; V was cut back by 7 bases and J by 1 base. The CDR3 loop spans 13 amino acids. The CDR3 DNA reads TGCAGCGGCGGGGGTTTTTCCTACAATGAGCAGTTCTTC. This codes for CSGGGFSYNEQFF.

The V gene is TRBV28, the J gene TRBJ2-7, with D hard to call. The CDR3 is made up of 13 amino acids. The V gene lost 5 bases and the J gene lost 5 bases, with 13 bases spanning the gap. Looked up from germline, CDR1 is MDHEN and CDR2 is SYDVKM. DNA for the CDR3: TGTGCCAGCAGTCCCCCATTCCCCCACGAGCAGTACTTC. Translating gives CASSPPFPHEQYF. Full variable domain (remainder filled in from reference TRBV28 and TRBJ2-7): DVKVTQSSRYLVKRTGEKVFLECVQDMDHENMFWYRQDPGLGLRLIYFSYDVKMKEKGDIPEGYSVSREKKERFSLILESASTNQTSMYLCASSPPFPHEQYFGPGTRLTVT.